The 11 T cell receptor beta chains listed next were all sequenced from one sample in a study of HIV-infected patients and healthy controls. Approximately 510 ng RNA was reverse transcribed with alpha and beta constant-region primers. Alpha and beta chain libraries were made separately by chain-specific third strand synthesis with multiplexing indices. TCRdb reprocessed the 5' RACE reads via MiXCR and lists one record per CDR3 protein. The data show some 7,400 distinct CDR3 sequences, roughly 6.3% seen once. Follow-up blood was drawn about 14 weeks, roughly three months, after antiretroviral therapy began. No cell fractionation was done, so the repertoire covers all unsorted peripheral blood T cells. The specimen comprised blood, sampled during antiretroviral therapy. These receptors were taken from an adult with HIV infection.

This clonotype is medium-sized by share. Little can be read into the size of this beta chain, an off-target read in a library designed for alpha chains. The CDR3 loop is CASSLGGGAGELFF. The CDR3 region has the DNA TGTGCCAGCAGCTTGGGAGGAGGAGCCGGGGAGCTGTTTTTT. The chain is built from TRBV7-3 and TRBJ2-2; possibly TRBD2 for D (6 bases). This CDR3 spans 14 amino acids. The V end was cut by 3 bases, the J end by 6 bases, with 11 bases between. Germline CDR1 and CDR2: SGHTA and FQGTGA.

Many counts were recorded for this clonotype. Because this beta chain is a stray read in a library intended to capture alpha chains, its abundance should not be given much weight. The CDR3 protein is CASSVGWDRALGNTEAFF. DNA for the CDR3: TGTGCCAGCAGCGTTGGTTGGGACAGAGCTCTGGGGAACACTGAAGCTTTCTTT. The rearrangement links TRBV9 to TRBJ1-1; 7 positions agree with TRBD1. V lost 2 bases, J lost 1 base, and 14 bases stayed unmatched. The CDR3 is made up of 18 amino acids. Per germline, CDR1 SGDLS and CDR2 YYNGEE.

At least ten counts were recorded for this clonotype. In a library made to pick up alpha chains, this beta chain is a stray read with a size that means little. The rearrangement joins TRBV12-3 or TRBV12-4 to TRBJ2-7; no clear D gene. The CDR3 extends over 12 amino acids. V lost 5 bases to trimming and J lost 0 bases, with 5 bases between them. The CDR3 region has the DNA TGTGCCAGCAGTCCAAGCTCCTACGAGCAGTACTTC. The encoded protein is CASSPSSYEQYF.

This clonotype appeared a few times. This beta chain was picked up by a library intended for alpha chains and is off target, so its count carries little meaning. The chain carries TRBV30 and TRBJ2-7, with D unresolved. Trimming took 0 bases from V and 7 from J, leaving 13 bases between them. Germline CDR1 reads GTSNPN; CDR2 reads SVGIG (reference sequence). CDR3 length equals 13 residues. CDR3 sequence: CAWSVQTLGEQYF. CDR3 DNA: TGTGCCTGGAGTGTCCAGACTCTCGGGGAGCAGTACTTC.

In this sample, this clonotype turned up many times. The library was designed around alpha chains, so this beta chain is a stray read whose abundance carries little weight. The chain combines TRBV19 with TRBJ1-2, with D maybe TRBD1 (5 bases). From germline, CDR1 is LNHDA and CDR2 SQIVND (reference sequence). Trimming shortened V by 8 bases and J by 1 base, and 11 bases separated the two germline ends. This CDR3 spans 13 amino acids. The CDR3 DNA follows: TGTGCCAGTCGAAAGGGACTTAACTATGGCTACACCTTC. Translated, it gives CASRKGLNYGYTF.

This clonotype is termed medium-sized. As an off-target read in a library built for alpha chains, this beta chain has a frequency of little significance. V is TRBV6-5 and J is TRBJ2-7, with a weak D call TRBD2 (5 bases). Germline CDR1 reads MNHEY; CDR2 reads SVGAGI. This CDR3 region has 14 residues. The ends were cut back, 4 bases at V and 0 bases at J, with 10 bases in the middle. The CDR3 DNA reads as TGTGCCAGCAGTTCCGGACTCAGCTCCTACGAGCAGTACTTC. Encoded protein: CASSSGLSSYEQYF.

This clonotype was detected many times. Since the library was made to target alpha chains, this beta chain is a stray read and its abundance is not meaningful. The gene calls are TRBV28 and TRBJ1-5, with no clear D. V lost 7 bases and J 5 bases, leaving 18 bases between the germline ends. The CDR3 has 15 residues. Germline V gene lookup returns CDR1 MDHEN and CDR2 SYDVKM. This CDR3 reads CASNAGGSTYQPQHF. The CDR3 region has the DNA TGTGCCAGCAACGCCGGCGGGTCAACTTATCAGCCCCAGCATTTT.

Within the sample, this clonotype is medium-sized (0.01 to 0.1%). This beta chain lies outside the target of a library built for alpha chains; its clone size means little. This chain joins TRBV30 and TRBJ2-7; 8 nucleotides agree with TRBD2. The ends lost 1 base at V and 6 bases at J; junction bases unmatched: 8. Per germline, CDR1 GTSNPN and CDR2 SVGIG (reference sequence). This CDR3 has 14 amino acids. The CDR3 DNA is TGTGCCTGGAGTGAGTTCGGGGGGGGCCTCGAGCAGTACTTC. This encodes CAWSEFGGGLEQYF.

This clonotype was counted ten times or more. Since the library was made to target alpha chains, this beta chain is a stray read and its abundance is not meaningful. The chain joins TRBV6-5 to TRBJ2-2, with 10 bases identical to TRBD2. The germline gives CDR1 MNHEY, CDR2 SVGAGI. The CDR3 covers 16 residues. V gave up 2 bases and J gave up 4 bases; unmatched junction bases: 4. The CDR3 loop reads CASSYGVAGGTGELFF. CDR3 DNA: TGTGCCAGCAGTTACGGGGTAGCGGGAGGCACCGGGGAGCTGTTTTTT.

This clonotype was recorded many times. Found in a library prepared for alpha chains, this beta chain is an off-target read, and its abundance has little meaning. This sequence joins TRBV13 and TRBJ2-1; 10 bases match TRBD2. The CDR3 sequence is 16 residues long. Germline V CDR1 and CDR2: PRHDT, FYEKMQ (reference sequence). V dropped 1 base and J dropped 4; count of bases not matched to a gene: 4. The CDR3 region has the DNA TGTGCCAGCAGCTTAGCCCTAGCGGGAGCATACAATGAGCAGTTCTTC. Amino acid sequence: CASSLALAGAYNEQFF.

This clonotype has ten or more counts. Since the library was made to target alpha chains, this beta chain is a stray read and its abundance is not meaningful. V and J are TRBV27 and TRBJ1-1; possible D gene TRBD1, 6 bases. Per germline, CDR1 MNHEY and CDR2 SMNVEV (reference sequence). With 2 bases removed from V and 5 bases from J, the gap between germline ends came to 6 bases. The CDR3 covers 12 residues. CDR3 sequence: CASSLTGTEAFF. For the CDR3, the DNA is TGTGCCAGCAGTTTAACAGGGACTGAAGCTTTCTTT.